One TCR beta chain is described in this entry. This entry comes from a study of beta chain features in type 1 diabetes. Expressed TCRB transcripts got sequenced, as all isolated RNA was reverse transcribed. The protocol was immunoSEQ multiplex PCR, while the TCRdb copy is restricted to in-frame clones and leaves out a portion. This sample has around 240,000 clones; 68% occur once, and the top ten carry around 0.05%. Germline V gene data show CDR1 as SQVTM and CDR2 as ANQGSEA. CDR3 length: 14 residues. The V end lost 3 bases, the J end lost 4 bases, and 15 bases lay between the germline ends. The sequence derives from a man aged 25-45 years in good health. This chain links TRBV29-1 with TRBJ1-2; D is possibly TRBD1 (5 bases). The sample taken for sequencing was naive CD4+ T cells from blood. As DNA, the CDR3 is TGCAGCGTTGAGAAGACTTCGGGGGGCTATGGCTACACCTTC. Translating gives CSVEKTSGGYGYTF. The full variable domain, rest sourced from reference TRBV29-1 and TRBJ1-2, is SAVISQKPSRDICQRGTSLTIQCQVDSQVTMMFWYRQQPGQSLTLIATANQGSEATYESGFVIDKFPISRPNLTFSTLTVSNMSPEDSSIYLCSVEKTSGGYGYTFGSGTRLTVV.